The sequence of this T cell receptor beta chain was determined in a study of cytomegalovirus exposure and HLA in healthy donors. 13 Jbeta primers and 60 Vbeta primers were used for the PCR. Method: immunoSEQ multiplex PCR; TCRdb's copy keeps in-frame clones and lacks some. This sample has approximately 82,000 clones; around 10% occur once, and the top ten carry approximately 23%. Germline CDR1 reads MGHRA; CDR2 reads YSYEKL. The V gene lost 0 bases and the J gene lost 4 bases, with 10 bases spanning the gap. The CDR3 runs 15 residues. The receptor's source is a man between 60 and 70 years old in good health and CMV-seropositive. This chain links TRBV4-1 with TRBJ1-3; D unclear. The sequenced material came from PBMCs. The CDR3 DNA sequence: TGCGCCAGCAGCCAAGATAGAGGGTCAGGAAACACCATATATTTT. Protein: CASSQDRGSGNTIYF.